What follows describes a single T cell receptor beta chain. In this sample, this clonotype turned up many times. Its recognized antigen is unknown. No per-base quality is available; no much larger clone lies one base away. This sample is part of a study of regulatory T cells in long-lasting Graves disease (dated by TCRdb to the early 2020s). In terms of the full investigation: Patients with newly diagnosed Graves' disease had been on antithyroid drugs for under 3 months. This study used TCR sequencing and RNA sequencing of peripheral blood to compare persistent Graves' disease patients against newly diagnosed Graves' disease patients. The study was conducted in China and was registered as a clinical trial. TCR sequencing covered roughly 13 persistent and roughly 20 newly diagnosed Graves' disease patients, 33 samples in total. Results the study describes overall, beyond this receptor: Sequencing and analysis were restricted to the TCR beta chain. As a limitation, the authors acknowledged that the small sample size may reduce accuracy. Preferential use of TRBV28, TRBJ1-2 and TRBJ2-5 was observed in persistent disease, whereas TRBV20-1 and TRBJ2-1 were favored in newly diagnosed disease. Persistent patients shared more public clonotypes among themselves (fewer than 3,000) than newly diagnosed patients did (approximately 970). Persistent Graves' disease patients showed lower TCR Shannon entropy and fewer highly expanded clones than newly diagnosed patients, suggesting clonal expansion. The study examined only peripheral blood because the primary lesion, thyroid tissue, could not be accessed.

The library was generated by multiplex PCR. The sequencer was an Illumina HiSeq 4000. CDR3 regions were amplified by Arm-PCR with iRepertoire HTBI primers to construct TCR beta libraries. Gel purification was performed on PCR products prior to sequencing. As for how the authors treated the data: Gene usage analysis of CDR3 amino acid clonotypes used the roughly 62 TRBV and approximately 13 TRBJ segments found across samples. COPE and FqMerger were used to merge the filtered high-quality paired reads into contigs. BLAST was used to align contigs to IMGT TRBV, TRBD and TRBJ reference genes, with CDR3 defined following IMGT. Highly expanded clones were defined as clonotypes with a frequency above 0.1%. Repertoire diversity was measured by Shannon entropy, and V-J evenness by the Gini coefficient. Clonotypes shared by more than one individual were considered public. In-frame beta chains were kept once TCRdb had trimmed the public reads at Q25 with fastp and called clones with MiXCR. Each entry is one CDR3 protein sequence, shown with its most common DNA and genes. TCRdb's processing, not the authors' own work, is the source of the V and J calls. The sample table shows about 530,000 distinct CDR3 sequences, and 15% to 20% are seen once. Of the sample, 25% falls within the top ten clones.

Sample time point, as interpreted from the label and publication: newly diagnosed GD, antithyroid drugs for less than 3 months. For both TCR sequencing and RNA sequencing, RNA was extracted from PBMCs in TRIzol. Graves' disease was diagnosed according to American Thyroid Association guidelines. Recruitment of patients was carried out at an endocrinology department in Xi'an, China. From each patient, around 9.3 milliliters of peripheral blood was collected into an EDTA anticoagulant tube. Ficoll Paque Plus density gradient separation was used to isolate PBMCs, and no additional T cell sorting was done. An Agilent 2100 Bioanalyzer and agarose gel were used to check RNA quality, while a NanoDrop 2000 measured RNA concentration. Taken from cysteine to phenylalanine, the CDR3 has 16 residues. CDR3 DNA is the only sequence kept; it has 48 bases, read in frame from the first base. Germline trimming: 5 bases from V, 5 bases from J; junction bases outside gene matches: 12. The germline V gene yields MNHEY for CDR1 and SVGEGT for CDR2.

The sample was also linked to a second study, of T cells in Graves' hyperthyroidism and ophthalmopathy. The second source states: A patient counted as having stable Graves' hyperthyroidism if no progression to ophthalmopathy occurred over 18 months of follow-up. Hyperthyroidism patients were newly diagnosed, with disease duration under 2 months, and aged 18 to 65 years. The study excluded patients with uncontrolled infections, other autoimmune diseases, pregnancy or lactation. Clinical symptoms, serum thyroxine and TRAb, thyroid ultrasound, and orbital computed tomography formed the basis for the diagnoses. For the first round of RT-PCR on the TCR CDR3, the HTBI primer set was used together with the Qiagen OneStep RT-PCR kit. Blood samples also contained most of the expanded thyroid clonotypes (frequency above 0.001), which suggests that blood repertoires may reflect thyroid immune responses. A model built on a 13 V-J signature distinguished ophthalmopathy from stable hyperthyroidism, reaching around 87% sensitivity and 81.08% specificity in cross-validation and 80%/75% in testing. In validation, the model predicted progression to ophthalmopathy with 55% to 71% sensitivity and 72% to 85% specificity, a median of around six months before onset. To identify TCR V-J signatures that set the groups apart, the researchers used a discovery cohort of about a hundred patients, made up of around 42 with Graves' ophthalmopathy and some 56 with stable Graves' hyperthyroidism. Whether ophthalmopathy could be predicted prospectively was tested in an independent validation cohort made up of 18 to 20 hyperthyroidism patients plus 17 patients who later progressed to ophthalmopathy. The 75 to 100 discovery patients were randomly split 7:3 into training and test sets. Thyroid tissue and blood T-cell repertoires from six Graves' hyperthyroidism patients were also compared in the study. After sampling, hyperthyroidism patients received methimazole starting at 30 mg daily, and ophthalmopathy patients received high-dose intravenous methylprednisolone. A second multiplex PCR round built the libraries, followed by size selection and purification. Sequencing of the libraries was done on an Illumina HiSeq2000 using paired-end 100 bp reads. SOAPnuke was used to process the raw data, removing reads that contained adapters or uncalled bases, had a mean Phred below 15, or lacked an exact match to the constant primer or identifier. COPE v1.2.5 was used to merge the high-quality paired reads, and each unique nucleotide sequence was defined as a clonotype. Clonotypes were aligned to IMGT TRBV, TRBD and TRBJ reference segments using MiTCR v1.1. The analysis included only V-J combinations with a frequency above 0.0001, which together covered 99.2% of the repertoires. The TCS score was defined as F50 (clonal expansion) divided by E x V (chaos), with BLOSUM62-based TCRdist calculated between CDR3 peptides within each V-J. Welch's t-statistics and random forest reduced roughly 540 V-J features to around 14, which were used in a naive Bayes classifier (R e1071). Sample size was not statistically predetermined, and investigators were not blinded to group allocation. According to the paper, TCR Vbeta CDR3 sequencing was carried out on some 140 peripheral blood samples, which came from under 50 ophthalmopathy, under 80 hyperthyroidism and roughly 17 progressor patients.

The sample here was peripheral blood mononuclear cells (PBMCs), taken at new diagnosis, from a patient treated with antithyroid drugs. The receptor was isolated from a middle-aged woman with Graves disease. Donor details come from another sample of the same person, matched by shared clones. The chain is encoded by TRBV6-2 or TRBV6-3 joined to TRBJ2-5, and TRBD1 aligns with 9 junction nucleotides. The DNA sequence is given as TGTGCCAGCAGTGAGGGGTTAACAGGGGGCCTGGAGACCCAGTACTTC. It translates as CASSEGLTGGLETQYF.